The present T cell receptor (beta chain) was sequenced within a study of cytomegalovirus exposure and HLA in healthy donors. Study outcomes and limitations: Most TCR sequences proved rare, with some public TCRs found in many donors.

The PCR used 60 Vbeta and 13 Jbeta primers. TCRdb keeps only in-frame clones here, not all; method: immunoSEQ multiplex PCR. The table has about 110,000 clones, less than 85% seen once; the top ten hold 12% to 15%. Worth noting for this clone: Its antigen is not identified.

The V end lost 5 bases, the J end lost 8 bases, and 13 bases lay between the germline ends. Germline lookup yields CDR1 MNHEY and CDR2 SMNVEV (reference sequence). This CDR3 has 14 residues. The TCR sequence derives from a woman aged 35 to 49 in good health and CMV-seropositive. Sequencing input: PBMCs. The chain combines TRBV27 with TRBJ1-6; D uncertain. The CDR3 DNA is TGTGCCAGCAGTCCGCAATTCCGGGATTCACCCCTCCACTTT. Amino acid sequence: CASSPQFRDSPLHF.